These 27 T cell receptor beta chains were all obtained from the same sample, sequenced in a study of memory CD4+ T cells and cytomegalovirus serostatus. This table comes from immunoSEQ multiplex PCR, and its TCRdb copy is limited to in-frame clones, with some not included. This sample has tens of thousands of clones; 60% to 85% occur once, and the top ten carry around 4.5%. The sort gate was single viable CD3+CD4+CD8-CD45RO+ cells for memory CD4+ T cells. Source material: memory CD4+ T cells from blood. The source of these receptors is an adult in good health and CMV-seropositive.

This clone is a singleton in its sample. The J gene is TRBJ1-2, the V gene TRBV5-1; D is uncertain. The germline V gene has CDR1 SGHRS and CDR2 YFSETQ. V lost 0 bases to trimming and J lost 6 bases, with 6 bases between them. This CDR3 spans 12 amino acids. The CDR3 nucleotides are TGCGCCAGCAGCTTGGACCAGGATGGCTACACCTTC. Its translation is CASSLDQDGYTF.

The CDR3 DNA sequence: TGCGCCAGCAGCTTGGAGGGGCAGGGCGTGGGCCTCTCTGGAAACACCATATATTTT. This encodes CASSLEGQGVGLSGNTIYF. This chain links TRBV5-1 with TRBJ1-3, with a possible D match to TRBD1 (5 bases). V gave up 0 bases and J gave up 0 bases, with 19 bases separating them. The CDR3 runs to 19 residues. Per germline, CDR1 SGHRS and CDR2 YFSETQ.

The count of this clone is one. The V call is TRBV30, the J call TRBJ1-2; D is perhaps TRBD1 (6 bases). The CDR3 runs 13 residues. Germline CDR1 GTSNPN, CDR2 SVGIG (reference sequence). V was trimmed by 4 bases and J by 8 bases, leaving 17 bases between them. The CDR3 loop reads CAWIGGRIWGYTF. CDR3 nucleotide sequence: TGTGCCTGGATAGGGGGTCGTATCTGGGGCTACACCTTC.

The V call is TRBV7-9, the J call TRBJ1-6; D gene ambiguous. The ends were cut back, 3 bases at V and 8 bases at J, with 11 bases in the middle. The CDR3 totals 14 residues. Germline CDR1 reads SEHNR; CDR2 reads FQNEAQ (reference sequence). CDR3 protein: CASSLDPRDSPLHF. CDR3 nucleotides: TGTGCCAGCAGCTTGGACCCGCGGGATTCACCCCTCCACTTT.

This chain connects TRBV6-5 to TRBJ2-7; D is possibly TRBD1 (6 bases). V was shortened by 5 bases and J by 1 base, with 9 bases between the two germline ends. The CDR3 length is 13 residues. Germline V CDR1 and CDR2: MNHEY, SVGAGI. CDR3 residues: CASSIQGSYEQYF. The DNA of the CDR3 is TGTGCCAGCAGTATACAGGGATCCTACGAGCAGTACTTC.

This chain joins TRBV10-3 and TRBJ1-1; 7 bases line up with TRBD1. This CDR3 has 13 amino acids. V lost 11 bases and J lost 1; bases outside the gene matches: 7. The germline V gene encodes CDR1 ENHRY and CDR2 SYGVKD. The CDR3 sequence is CAVTGTENTEAFF. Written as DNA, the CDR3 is TGTGCCGTTACCGGGACAGAGAACACTGAAGCTTTCTTT.

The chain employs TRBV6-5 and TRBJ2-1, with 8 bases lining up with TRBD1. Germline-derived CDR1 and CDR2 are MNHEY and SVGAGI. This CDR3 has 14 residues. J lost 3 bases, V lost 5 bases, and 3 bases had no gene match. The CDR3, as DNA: TGTGCCAGCAGTCTCACAGGGGGCTACAATGAGCAGTTCTTC. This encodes CASSLTGGYNEQFF.

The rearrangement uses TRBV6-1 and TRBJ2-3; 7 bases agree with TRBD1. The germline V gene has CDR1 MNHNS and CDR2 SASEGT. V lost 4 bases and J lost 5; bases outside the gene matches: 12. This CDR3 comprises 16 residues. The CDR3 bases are TGTGCCAGCAGTGCCATTCCCGGGACAGAAGAAGATACGCAGTATTTT. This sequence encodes CASSAIPGTEEDTQYF.

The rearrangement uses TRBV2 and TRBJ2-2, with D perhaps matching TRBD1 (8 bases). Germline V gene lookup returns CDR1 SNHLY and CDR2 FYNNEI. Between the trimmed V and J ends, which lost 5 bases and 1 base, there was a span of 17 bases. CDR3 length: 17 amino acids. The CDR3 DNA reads TGTGCCAGCAGTAAAACGCGGGGGACAGGGAACACCGGGGAGCTGTTTTTT. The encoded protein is CASSKTRGTGNTGELFF.

The CDR3 reads CASSYLSPGELFF. The DNA of the CDR3 is TGTGCCAGCAGTTACTTGAGCCCCGGGGAGCTGTTTTTT. This chain connects TRBV6-5 to TRBJ2-2, with D unclear. The length of the CDR3 is 13 residues. The germline V and J ends were trimmed by 1 base and 6 bases, with 6 bases remaining between them. Germline values: CDR1 MNHEY, CDR2 SVGAGI.

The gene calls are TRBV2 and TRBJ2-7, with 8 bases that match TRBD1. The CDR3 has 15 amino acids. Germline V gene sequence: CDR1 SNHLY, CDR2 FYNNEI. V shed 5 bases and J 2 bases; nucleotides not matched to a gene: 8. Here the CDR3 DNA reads TGTGCCAGCAGTTCAGATGGACAGGGAACCTACGAGCAGTACTTC. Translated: CASSSDGQGTYEQYF.

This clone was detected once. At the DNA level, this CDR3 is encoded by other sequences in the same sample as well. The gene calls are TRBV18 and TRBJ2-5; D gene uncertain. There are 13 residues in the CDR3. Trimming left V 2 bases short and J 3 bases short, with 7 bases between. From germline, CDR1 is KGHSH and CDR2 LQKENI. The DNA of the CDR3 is TGTGCCAGCTCACCAGGCCAGAAAGAGACCCAGTACTTC. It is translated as CASSPGQKETQYF.

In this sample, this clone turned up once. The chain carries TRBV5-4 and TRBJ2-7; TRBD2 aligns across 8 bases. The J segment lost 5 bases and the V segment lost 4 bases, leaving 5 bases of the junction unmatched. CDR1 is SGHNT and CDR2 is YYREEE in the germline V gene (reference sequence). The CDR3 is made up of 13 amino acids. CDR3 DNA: TGTGCCAGCAGCCGGGGGGGCCGAAACGAGCAGTACTTC. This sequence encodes CASSRGGRNEQYF.

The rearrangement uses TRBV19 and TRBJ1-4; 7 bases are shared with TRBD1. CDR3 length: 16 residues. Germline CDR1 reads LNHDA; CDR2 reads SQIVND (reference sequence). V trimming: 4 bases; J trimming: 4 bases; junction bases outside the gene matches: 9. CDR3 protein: CASSTRPGQSNEKLFF. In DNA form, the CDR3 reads TGTGCCAGTAGTACACGACCGGGACAGAGTAATGAAAAACTGTTTTTT.

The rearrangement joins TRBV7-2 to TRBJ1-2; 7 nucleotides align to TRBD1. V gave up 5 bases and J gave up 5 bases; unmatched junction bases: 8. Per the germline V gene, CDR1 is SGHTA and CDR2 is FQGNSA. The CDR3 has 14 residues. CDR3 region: CASSPGGTAYGYTF. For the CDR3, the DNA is TGTGCCAGCAGCCCAGGAGGGACAGCATATGGCTACACCTTC. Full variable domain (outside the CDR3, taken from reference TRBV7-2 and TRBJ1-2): GAGVSQSPSNKVTEKGKDVELRCDPISGHTALYWYRQSLGQGLEFLIYFQGNSAPDKSGLPSDRFSAERTGGSVSTLTIQRTQQEDSAVYLCASSPGGTAYGYTFGSGTRLTVV.

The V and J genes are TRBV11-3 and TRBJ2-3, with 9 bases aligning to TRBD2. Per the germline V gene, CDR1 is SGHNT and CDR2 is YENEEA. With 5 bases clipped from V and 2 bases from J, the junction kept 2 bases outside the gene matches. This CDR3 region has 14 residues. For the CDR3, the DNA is TGTGCCAGCAGCCCTAGCGGGGCCACAGATACGCAGTATTTT. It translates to CASSPSGATDTQYF. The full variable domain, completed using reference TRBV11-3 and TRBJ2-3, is EAGVVQSPRYKIIEKKQPVAFWCNPISGHNTLYWYLQNLGQGPELLIRYENEEAVDDSQLPKDRFSAERLKGVDSTLKIQPAELGDSAVYLCASSPSGATDTQYFGPGTRLTVL.

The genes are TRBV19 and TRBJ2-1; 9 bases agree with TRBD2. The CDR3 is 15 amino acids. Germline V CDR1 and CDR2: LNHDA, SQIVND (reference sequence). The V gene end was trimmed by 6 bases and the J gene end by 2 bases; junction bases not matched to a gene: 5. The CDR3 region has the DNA TGTGCCAGTAGCCCAGGGACTAGCCCCTACAATGAGCAGTTCTTC. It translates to CASSPGTSPYNEQFF.

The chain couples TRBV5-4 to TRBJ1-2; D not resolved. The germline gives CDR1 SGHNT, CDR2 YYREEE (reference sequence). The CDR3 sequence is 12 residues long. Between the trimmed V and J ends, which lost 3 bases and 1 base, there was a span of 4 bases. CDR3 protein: CASSSGNYGYTF. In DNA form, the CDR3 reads TGTGCCAGCAGCTCGGGTAACTATGGCTACACCTTC.

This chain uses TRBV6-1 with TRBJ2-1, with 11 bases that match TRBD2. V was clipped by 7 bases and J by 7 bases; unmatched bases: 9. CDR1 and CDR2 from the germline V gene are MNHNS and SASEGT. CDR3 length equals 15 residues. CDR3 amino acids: CASIVAGGPGNEQFF. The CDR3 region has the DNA TGTGCCAGCATTGTAGCGGGAGGGCCTGGGAATGAGCAGTTCTTC.

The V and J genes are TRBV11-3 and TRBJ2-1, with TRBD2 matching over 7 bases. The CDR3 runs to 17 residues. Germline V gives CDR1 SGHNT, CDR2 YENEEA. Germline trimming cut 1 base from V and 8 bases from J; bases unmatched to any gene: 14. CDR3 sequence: CASSLVIGGAGMDEQFF. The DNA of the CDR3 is TGTGCCAGCAGCTTAGTGATAGGAGGAGCGGGAATGGATGAGCAGTTCTTC.

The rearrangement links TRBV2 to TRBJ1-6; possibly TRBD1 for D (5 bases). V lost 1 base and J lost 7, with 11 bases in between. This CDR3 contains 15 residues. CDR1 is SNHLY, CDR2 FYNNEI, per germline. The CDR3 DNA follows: TGTGCCAGCAGTGAAGGCCAGGGTTACAATTCACCCCTCCACTTT. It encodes CASSEGQGYNSPLHF.

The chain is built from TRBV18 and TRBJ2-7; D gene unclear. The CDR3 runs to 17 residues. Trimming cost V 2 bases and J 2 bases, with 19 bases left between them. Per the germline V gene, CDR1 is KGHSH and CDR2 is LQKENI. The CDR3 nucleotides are TGTGCCAGCTCACCAGTACCCAGCATCCAACTCACCTACGAGCAGTACTTC. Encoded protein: CASSPVPSIQLTYEQYF.

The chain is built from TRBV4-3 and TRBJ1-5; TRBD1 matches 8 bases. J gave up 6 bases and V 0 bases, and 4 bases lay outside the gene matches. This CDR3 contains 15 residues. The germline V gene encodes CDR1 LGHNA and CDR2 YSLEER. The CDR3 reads CASSQDLQGGQPQHF. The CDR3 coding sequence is TGCGCCAGCAGCCAAGATTTACAGGGGGGTCAGCCCCAGCATTTT.

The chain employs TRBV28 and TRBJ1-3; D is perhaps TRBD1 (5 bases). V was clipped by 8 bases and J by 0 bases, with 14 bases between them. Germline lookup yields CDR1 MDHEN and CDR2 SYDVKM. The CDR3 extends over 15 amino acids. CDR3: CASAPGTPSGNTIYF. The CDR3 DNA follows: TGTGCCAGCGCCCCCGGGACCCCCTCTGGAAACACCATATATTTT. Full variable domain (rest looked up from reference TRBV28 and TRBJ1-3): DVKVTQSSRYLVKRTGEKVFLECVQDMDHENMFWYRQDPGLGLRLIYFSYDVKMKEKGDIPEGYSVSREKKERFSLILESASTNQTSMYLCASAPGTPSGNTIYFGEGSWLTVV.

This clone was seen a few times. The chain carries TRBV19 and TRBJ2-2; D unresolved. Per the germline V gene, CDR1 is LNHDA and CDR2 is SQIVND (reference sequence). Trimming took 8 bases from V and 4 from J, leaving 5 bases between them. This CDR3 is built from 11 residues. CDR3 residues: CASWSTGELFF. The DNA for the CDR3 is TGTGCCAGTTGGAGCACCGGGGAGCTGTTTTTT.

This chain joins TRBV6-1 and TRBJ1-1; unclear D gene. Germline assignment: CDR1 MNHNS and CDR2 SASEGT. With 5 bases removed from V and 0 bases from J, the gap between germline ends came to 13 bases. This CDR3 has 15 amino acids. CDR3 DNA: TGTGCCAGCAGTTTTCGGACGGATTTGAACACTGAAGCTTTCTTT. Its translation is CASSFRTDLNTEAFF.

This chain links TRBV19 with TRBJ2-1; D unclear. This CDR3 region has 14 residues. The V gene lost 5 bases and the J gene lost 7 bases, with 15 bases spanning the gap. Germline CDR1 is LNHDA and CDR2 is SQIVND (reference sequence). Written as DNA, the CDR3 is TGTGCCAGTAGTGTTGGGGTGACCGGGAATGAGCAGTTCTTC. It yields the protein CASSVGVTGNEQFF. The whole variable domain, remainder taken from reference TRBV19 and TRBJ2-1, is DGGITQSPKYLFRKEGQNVTLSCEQNLNHDAMYWYRQDPGQGLRLIYYSQIVNDFQKGDIAEGYSVSREKKESFPLTVTSAQKNPTAFYLCASSVGVTGNEQFFGPGTRLTVL.